Listed here is a single TCR beta chain. This sample was included in a study of blood T cell repertoires in COVID-19. Study information: The United States, Italy and Spain provided the acute and convalescent COVID-19 samples. In each case, the material was cDNA or gDNA derived from T cells, B-cell-depleted T cells, or PBMCs.

The CDR3 extends over 20 amino acids. Methods used by the authors: Reference gene primers were amplified, and this amplification served to estimate nucleated cell counts. Sequenced by immunoSEQ multiplex PCR; TCRdb stores in-frame clones only, minus some. V, J and clone size derive from that table, while D and trimming were established from the DNA sequence. Of 35,000 to 50,000 clones listed, more than 70% are singletons. J is TRBJ1-4 and V is TRBV21-1. TRBV21-1 constitutes a pseudogene. The clonotype was recovered from a human donor in a cohort sampled during active COVID-19. Specimen: peripheral blood. The CDR3 DNA follows: TGTGCCAGCAGCAAAGAAACCCGGGGGACCGCGTTAGCAACTAATGAAAAACTGTTTTTT. Translation gives CASSKETRGTALATNEKLFF.